One and the same sample provided the 8 T cell receptor beta chains below, sequenced in a study of T cells in localized non-small cell lung cancer. Only in-frame clones appear in the TCRdb table, and some are missing; sequencing was by immunoSEQ multiplex PCR. Among around 130,000 clones, around 92% were seen once, and the ten largest hold 1.5% to 2%. This material consisted of peripheral blood, taken before any cancer treatment. The origin of the receptors is a female donor aged 60 or older with stage I lung adenocarcinoma.

The chain joins TRBV11-2 to TRBJ2-7; 7 bases fit TRBD1. CDR1 and CDR2 (germline): SGHAT, FQNNGV. This CDR3 has 14 amino acids. V gave up 4 bases and J gave up 2 bases; unmatched junction bases: 5. CDR3 sequence (DNA): TGTGCCAGCAGCTCCCCCGGGACAGCCTACGAGCAGTACTTC. This codes for CASSSPGTAYEQYF.

The CDR3 sequence: CASSFRTGGTEAFF. The CDR3, as DNA: TGTGCCAGCAGTTTCCGGACAGGGGGCACTGAAGCTTTCTTT. The chain carries TRBV27 and TRBJ1-1; TRBD1 agrees at 10 bases. The CDR3 is 14 residues long. Trimming at V came to 3 bases and at J to 4 bases, leaving 2 bases not matched to a gene. Per the germline V gene, CDR1 is MNHEY and CDR2 is SMNVEV (reference sequence).

The chain links TRBV5-1 to TRBJ2-1; TRBD2 matches at 7 bases. This CDR3 has 16 residues. With 0 bases clipped from V and 3 bases from J, the junction kept 6 bases outside the gene matches. Germline-derived CDR1 and CDR2 are SGHRS and YFSETQ. The CDR3 bases are TGCGCCAGCAGCTTGGAACCGGGACTAAACTACAATGAGCAGTTCTTC. Its protein is CASSLEPGLNYNEQFF.

This clone has a single count. CDR3 bases: TGTGCCAGCAGGTCTCGGGACAGCCGAACAACTGAAGCTTTCTTT. Its translation is CASRSRDSRTTEAFF. V is TRBV27 and J is TRBJ1-1; 7 nucleotides align to TRBD1. The germline gives CDR1 MNHEY, CDR2 SMNVEV (reference sequence). The CDR3 length is 15 residues. V shed 6 bases and J 5 bases; nucleotides not matched to a gene: 12.

The chain recombines TRBV11-1 with TRBJ2-1, with TRBD2 identical over 10 bases. The germline gives CDR1 SGHAT, CDR2 FQDESV (reference sequence). The CDR3 consists of 18 residues. J was trimmed by 4 bases and V by 2 bases; bases with no gene match: 11. CDR3 nucleotides: TGTGCCAGCAGCTTAATGGCGGCCGGGACTAGCGCATACAATGAGCAGTTCTTC. It is translated as CASSLMAAGTSAYNEQFF. Full variable domain (rest looked up from reference TRBV11-1 and TRBJ2-1): EAEVAQSPRYKITEKSQAVAFWCDPISGHATLYWYRQILGQGPELLVQFQDESVVDDSQLPKDRFSAERLKGVDSTLKIQPAELGDSAMYLCASSLMAAGTSAYNEQFFGPGTRLTVL.

In regard to this clone: This same CDR3 is encoded by further DNA sequences in the sample. The rearrangement links TRBV7-3 to TRBJ2-5, with D uncertain. CDR1 is SGHTA, CDR2 FQGTGA, per germline. This CDR3 region has 13 residues. Trimming pared 4 bases from V and 2 bases from J, leaving 8 bases between. This CDR3 reads CASSSSTQETQYF. CDR3 nucleotide sequence: TGTGCCAGCAGCTCGTCGACGCAAGAGACCCAGTACTTC. Complete variable domain (other parts from reference TRBV7-3 and TRBJ2-5): GAGVSQTPSNKVTEKGKYVELRCDPISGHTALYWYRQSLGQGPEFLIYFQGTGAADDSGLPNDRFFAVRPEGSVSTLKIQRTERGDSAVYLCASSSSTQETQYFGPGTRLLVL.

The chain employs TRBV7-9 and TRBJ2-7; D ambiguous. This CDR3 is built from 15 residues. V dropped 5 bases and J dropped 4 bases, with 18 bases sitting between them. CDR1 is SEHNR, CDR2 FQNEAQ, per germline (reference sequence). Here the CDR3 reads CASSPQYPRVYEQYF. Written as DNA, the CDR3 is TGTGCCAGCAGCCCCCAATATCCTCGCGTTTACGAGCAGTACTTC.

The V and J genes are TRBV9 and TRBJ1-2; the D is unclear. This CDR3 has 11 residues. Germline CDR1 is SGDLS and CDR2 is YYNGEE. The V gene lost 7 bases and the J gene lost 2 bases, with 6 bases spanning the gap. The CDR3 nucleotides read TGTGCCAGCGAGGGCAACTATGGCTACACCTTC. This codes for CASEGNYGYTF.